Below, 20 T cell receptor beta chains from the same sample are listed, as sequenced in a study of cytomegalovirus exposure and HLA in healthy donors. Researchers ran the PCR with 60 Vbeta and 13 Jbeta primers. Repertoires were generated with immunoSEQ multiplex PCR, while TCRdb's copy carries only in-frame clones and drops some. The repertoire holds approximately 190,000 clones, with 70% to 85% as singletons. Source material: PBMCs. The receptors were gathered from a man aged 35 to 55 in good health and CMV-seropositive.

The chain couples TRBV15 to TRBJ1-3; maybe TRBD1 (6 bases). V was clipped by 2 bases and J by 3 bases, with 11 bases between them. The CDR3 sequence is 15 residues long. Germline-derived CDR1 and CDR2 are LNHNV and YYDKDF (reference sequence). The CDR3 sequence is CATSRPQGFGNTIYF. The CDR3 bases are TGTGCCACCAGCAGACCACAGGGTTTTGGAAACACCATATATTTT.

This clone came up once. This chain uses TRBV6-5 with TRBJ2-3; D ambiguous. Germline V gene lookup returns CDR1 MNHEY and CDR2 SVGAGI. Trimming took off 0 bases at V and 2 bases at J, with 6 bases between the two ends. CDR3 length: 14 amino acids. The chain's CDR3 is CASSYSQSTDTQYF. The CDR3, as DNA: TGTGCCAGCAGTTACTCTCAGTCCACAGATACGCAGTATTTT.

Details on this clone: A junction boundary mismatches the germline segment, possibly from a read error. The rearrangement links TRBV6-5 to TRBJ2-7, with 7 positions matching TRBD2. The CDR3 contains 16 residues. Germline V gives CDR1 MNHEY, CDR2 SVGAGI. In DNA, the CDR3 is TGTGTCAGCAGTTACTCGGGGGAGGGAGGAACTTACGAGCAGTACTTC. Translating gives CVSSYSGEGGTYEQYF.

V is TRBV5-4 and J is TRBJ1-2; D not resolved. The CDR3 length is 15 residues. In germline, CDR1 is SGHNT, CDR2 YYREEE (reference sequence). Trimming removed 5 bases at V and 3 bases at J, with 17 bases between. In nucleotides, the CDR3 is TGTGCCAGCAGTTACCCCGACGGAGCTCACTATGGCTACACCTTC. This encodes CASSYPDGAHYGYTF.

The V and J genes are TRBV7-9 and TRBJ2-7, with 9 positions matching TRBD2. CDR3 length: 15 residues. Germline V lookup: CDR1 SEHNR, CDR2 FQNEAQ (reference sequence). The V and J ends lost 3 bases and 1 base, in that order; junction bases with no gene match: 4. CDR3 sequence: CASSFSGRGSYEQYF. The CDR3 region has the DNA TGTGCCAGCAGCTTTAGCGGGAGAGGTTCCTACGAGCAGTACTTC.

This chain joins TRBV10-3 and TRBJ2-2, with a tentative D call TRBD2 (5 bases). With 5 bases removed from V and 7 bases from J, the gap between germline ends came to 17 bases. Germline assignment: CDR1 ENHRY and CDR2 SYGVKD. This CDR3 region has 15 residues. This CDR3 is CAISPPLRAGGELFF. The DNA for the CDR3 is TGTGCCATCAGTCCCCCCTTGAGGGCGGGCGGGGAGCTGTTTTTT.

The chain combines TRBV6-5 with TRBJ1-3; D may be TRBD1 (6 bases). This CDR3 has 15 amino acids. Germline CDR1 and CDR2: MNHEY and SVGAGI. Trimming shortened V by 6 bases and J by 0 bases, and 12 bases separated the two germline ends. The chain's CDR3 is CASRLDSFSGNTIYF. CDR3 sequence (DNA): TGTGCCAGCAGACTGGACAGCTTCTCTGGAAACACCATATATTTT.

The V call is TRBV7-9, the J call TRBJ1-1, with D uncertain. Germline V gives CDR1 SEHNR, CDR2 FQNEAQ (reference sequence). The CDR3 is made up of 13 amino acids. Trimming cost V 3 bases and J 1 base, with 6 bases left between them. In DNA form, the CDR3 reads TGTGCCAGCAGCTTCGGAGGGAACACTGAAGCTTTCTTT. Translating it yields CASSFGGNTEAFF.

The genes are TRBV10-3 and TRBJ2-7, with 10 bases fitting TRBD2. The length of the CDR3 is 13 residues. V lost 10 bases, J lost 4 bases, and 7 bases stayed unmatched. Germline V gene sequence: CDR1 ENHRY, CDR2 SYGVKD. The CDR3 DNA sequence: TGTGCCACTTCAGCGGGAGGGAGGTACGAGCAGTACTTC. This codes for CATSAGGRYEQYF.

The rearrangement joins TRBV7-9 to TRBJ2-7, with 7 nucleotides matching TRBD1. The CDR3 has 13 amino acids. The V gene end was trimmed by 7 bases and the J gene end by 7 bases; junction bases not matched to a gene: 10. Per the germline V gene, CDR1 is SEHNR and CDR2 is FQNEAQ (reference sequence). As DNA, the CDR3 is TGTGCCAGCAACAGGGGCGAGCCGCAAGAGCAGTACTTC. Translation: CASNRGEPQEQYF. Filled out from reference TRBV7-9 and TRBJ2-7, the complete variable domain reads DTGVSQNPRHKITKRGQNVTFRCDPISEHNRLYWYRQTLGQGPEFLTYFQNEAQLEKSRLLSDRFSAERPKGSFSTLEIQRTEQGDSAMYLCASNRGEPQEQYFGPGTRLTVT.

The chain combines TRBV10-3 with TRBJ2-1; TRBD1 might be the D (6 bases). The germline CDR1 and CDR2 sequences are ENHRY and SYGVKD. The V end was cut by 0 bases, the J end by 9 bases, with 15 bases between. The CDR3 contains 15 residues. CDR3 DNA sequence: TGTGCCATCAGTGAGTCGTGGGGGCTTGCTTCTGAGCAGTTCTTC. This codes for CAISESWGLASEQFF.

The CDR3 spells CASSTRQGDYGYTF. DNA for the CDR3: TGTGCCAGCAGCACCCGACAGGGAGACTATGGCTACACCTTC. The V gene is TRBV7-2, the J gene TRBJ1-2, with 7 bases identical to TRBD1. Trimming cost V 5 bases and J 3 bases; bases outside gene matches: 6. CDR1 and CDR2 from the germline V gene are SGHTA and FQGNSA. CDR3 size: 14 residues.

The chain employs TRBV10-1 and TRBJ1-1; 7 nucleotides match TRBD1. The CDR3 consists of 16 residues. Germline V gene data show CDR1 as WNHNN and CDR2 as SYGVQD (reference sequence). J lost 5 bases, V lost 2 bases, and 11 bases had no gene match. This chain's CDR3 is CASSEEGARVRTEAFF. The CDR3, as DNA: TGCGCCAGCAGTGAGGAGGGGGCCAGGGTGAGAACTGAAGCTTTCTTT.

The gene calls are TRBV6-5 and TRBJ2-6; weak D call: TRBD2 (6 bases). CDR3 length: 14 residues. The ends were cut back, 4 bases at V and 5 bases at J, with 9 bases in the middle. Looked up from germline, CDR1 is MNHEY and CDR2 is SVGAGI. The CDR3 loop is CASSFGRRANVLTF. DNA for the CDR3: TGTGCCAGCAGTTTTGGGAGGAGGGCCAACGTCCTGACTTTC.

The chain couples TRBV29-1 to TRBJ2-7; D possibly corresponds to TRBD1 (6 bases). In germline, CDR1 is SQVTM, CDR2 ANQGSEA. CDR3 length: 12 amino acids. Trimming took off 6 bases at V and 7 bases at J, with 16 bases between the two ends. The CDR3 sequence is CSVELRGREQYF. The CDR3 nucleotides are TGCAGCGTCGAACTCAGGGGAAGAGAGCAGTACTTC.

The CDR3: CASSLAATGSNQPQHF. CDR3 DNA sequence: TGTGCCAGCAGCTTGGCCGCGACGGGGAGCAATCAGCCCCAGCATTTT. The rearrangement links TRBV5-6 to TRBJ1-5; unclear D gene. CDR1 is SGHDT and CDR2 is YYEEEE in the germline V gene. V gave up 0 bases and J gave up 1 base, with 11 bases separating them. This CDR3 contains 16 residues.

This chain links TRBV18 with TRBJ2-7, with D hard to call. This CDR3 region has 14 residues. Between the trimmed V and J ends, which lost 3 bases and 0 bases, there was a span of 9 bases. Germline lookup yields CDR1 KGHSH and CDR2 LQKENI. Written as DNA, the CDR3 is TGTGCCAGCTCACCGGCAGCGCTCTCCTACGAGCAGTACTTC. This translates into CASSPAALSYEQYF.

The CDR3: CASSSDRLYEQYF. CDR3 coding DNA: TGTGCCAGCAGCTCGGACAGACTCTACGAGCAGTACTTC. This chain connects TRBV7-2 to TRBJ2-7, with a possible D match to TRBD1 (6 bases). V lost 4 bases and J 3 bases, leaving 10 bases between the germline ends. There are 13 residues in the CDR3. Germline CDR1 reads SGHTA; CDR2 reads FQGNSA.

This rearrangement joins TRBV6-1 to TRBJ1-5; unclear D gene. Per the germline V gene, CDR1 is MNHNS and CDR2 is SASEGT. The V end was cut by 2 bases, the J end by 2 bases, with 13 bases between. This CDR3 comprises 16 residues. The CDR3 DNA reads TGTGCCAGCAGTGAATTAGTGGGGAGGGGCAATCAGCCCCAGCATTTT. Translation: CASSELVGRGNQPQHF.

The chain employs TRBV10-3 and TRBJ1-2, with D maybe TRBD1 (5 bases). The CDR3 is made up of 17 amino acids. The germline V and J ends were trimmed by 2 bases and 3 bases, with 19 bases remaining between them. Germline V gene sequence: CDR1 ENHRY, CDR2 SYGVKD. In nucleotides, the CDR3 is TGTGCCATCAGTGAGCCGACAGCGACGGGTACGGACTATGGCTACACCTTC. This codes for CAISEPTATGTDYGYTF.